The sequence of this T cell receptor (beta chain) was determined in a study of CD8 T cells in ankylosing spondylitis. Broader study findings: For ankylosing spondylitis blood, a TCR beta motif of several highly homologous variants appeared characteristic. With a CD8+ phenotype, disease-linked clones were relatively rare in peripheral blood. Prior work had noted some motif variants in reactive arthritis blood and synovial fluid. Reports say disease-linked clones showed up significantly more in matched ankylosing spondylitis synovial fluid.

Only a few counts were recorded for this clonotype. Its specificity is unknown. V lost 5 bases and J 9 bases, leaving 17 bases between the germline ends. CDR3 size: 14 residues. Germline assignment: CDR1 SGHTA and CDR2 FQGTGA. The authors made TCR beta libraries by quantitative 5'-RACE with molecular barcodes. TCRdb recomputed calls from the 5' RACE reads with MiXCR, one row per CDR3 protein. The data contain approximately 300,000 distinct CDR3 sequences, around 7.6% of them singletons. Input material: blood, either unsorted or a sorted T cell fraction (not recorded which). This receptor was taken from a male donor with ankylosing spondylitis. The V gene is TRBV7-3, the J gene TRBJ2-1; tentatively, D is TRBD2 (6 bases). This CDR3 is CASSESPLASEQFF. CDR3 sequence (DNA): TGTGCCAGCAGCGAAAGCCCCCTAGCGTCTGAGCAGTTCTTC.